The next 20 T cell receptor beta chains were all read from a single sample in a study of T-cell memory formation after mild COVID-19. TCRdb processed the 5' RACE reads anew with MiXCR; each CDR3 protein has one entry. The data contain 350,000 or so distinct CDR3 sequences, roughly 21% of them singletons. The sequencing sample was made of PBMCs or a T cell subset sorted from them (not recorded which). These receptors all stem from an adult woman who had mild COVID-19 (a few samples of this study predate the infection). Cell type and time point are not known.

This clonotype was observed a handful of times. This chain joins TRBV5-1 and TRBJ1-1; TRBD1 aligns across 8 bases. The CDR3 sequence is 15 residues long. Germline lookup yields CDR1 SGHRS and CDR2 YFSETQ. The ends lost 0 bases at V and 4 bases at J; junction bases unmatched: 5. The CDR3 DNA follows: TGCGCCAGCAGCTTGGGACAGGGGATACGCACTGAAGCTTTCTTT. It codes for CASSLGQGIRTEAFF.

This sequence joins TRBV3-1 and TRBJ1-2, with D possibly TRBD1 on 6 matching bases. Trimming removed 5 bases from V and 6 bases from J, with 19 bases in between. The CDR3 has 15 amino acids. Germline CDR1 and CDR2: LGHDT and YNNKEL (reference sequence). This chain's CDR3 is CASSVRRTDLHGYTF. The CDR3 bases are TGTGCCAGCAGCGTCCGCCGGACAGATTTGCATGGCTACACCTTC. Full variable domain (missing parts from reference TRBV3-1 and TRBJ1-2): DTAVSQTPKYLVTQMGNDKSIKCEQNLGHDTMYWYKQDSKKFLKIMFSYNNKELIINETVPNRFSPKSPDKAHLNLHINSLELGDSAVYFCASSVRRTDLHGYTFGSGTRLTVV.

The V and J genes are TRBV3-1 and TRBJ2-1; TRBD2 agrees at 7 bases. The CDR3 consists of 15 residues. V lost 4 bases and J lost 7; bases outside the gene matches: 10. Germline V gene lookup returns CDR1 LGHDT and CDR2 YNNKEL (reference sequence). The CDR3 spells CASSPSGVKKNEQFF. In DNA, the CDR3 is TGTGCCAGCAGCCCCAGCGGGGTGAAGAAAAATGAGCAGTTCTTC.

As concerns this clonotype: An end of the junction differs from the germline gene, which may be a read error. This rearrangement joins TRBV5-1 to TRBJ2-1, with D possibly matching TRBD2 (6 bases). The length of the CDR3 is 15 residues. The V gene's germline CDR1 is SGHRS and CDR2 YFSETQ. DNA for the CDR3: TGCGCCAGCAGCTGGGACTCTGCAATGAGCAGTTCCTCGGTCTTC. It translates to CASSWDSAMSSSSVF.

This clonotype showed up just once. This chain connects TRBV15 to TRBJ1-5; 9 bases match TRBD1. With V trimmed by 1 base and J by 7 bases, 5 bases remained unmatched. The CDR3 spans 15 residues. Germline loops: CDR1 LNHNV, CDR2 YYDKDF (reference sequence). The CDR3 loop reads CATSRVGQGWQPQHF. The CDR3 DNA follows: TGTGCCACCAGCAGAGTGGGACAGGGCTGGCAGCCCCAGCATTTT.

This clonotype was seen only a few times. V usage is TRBV18 and J usage is TRBJ2-6; D gene ambiguous. The V gene lost 6 bases and the J gene lost 0 bases, with 3 bases spanning the gap. Germline CDR1 KGHSH, CDR2 LQKENI. This CDR3 contains 13 residues. CDR3 nucleotides: TGTGCCAGCTCCCACTCTGGGGCCAACGTCCTGACTTTC. This codes for CASSHSGANVLTF.

This clonotype was found a few times. The V gene is TRBV7-9, the J gene TRBJ2-2; no clear D gene. V lost 1 base and J 4 bases, leaving 7 bases between the germline ends. CDR1 and CDR2 from the germline V gene are SEHNR and FQNEAQ (reference sequence). CDR3 length: 14 residues. This CDR3 is CASSLGGPTGELFF. The CDR3 DNA follows: TGTGCCAGCAGCTTAGGAGGCCCCACCGGGGAGCTGTTTTTT.

The chain uses TRBV27 and TRBJ2-7; tentative D call: TRBD1 (6 bases). This CDR3 comprises 16 residues. The V end lost 4 bases, the J end lost 5 bases, and 21 bases lay between the germline ends. Germline V gene sequence: CDR1 MNHEY, CDR2 SMNVEV (reference sequence). The CDR3 coding sequence is TGTGCCAGCAGTTCAATACGGTGGGGGCCCCAGGACGAGCAGTACTTC. Translating it yields CASSSIRWGPQDEQYF.

In nucleotides, the CDR3 is TGCGCCAGCAGCCTCCGGGGTATCGACGAGCAGTACTTC. Its translation is CASSLRGIDEQYF. V is TRBV4-1 and J is TRBJ2-7; D is possibly TRBD2 (5 bases). Trimming took 4 bases from V and 5 from J, leaving 12 bases between them. This CDR3 comprises 13 residues. CDR1 and CDR2 from the germline V gene are MGHRA and YSYEKL.

This clonotype came up a few times. The chain couples TRBV10-3 to TRBJ2-7; no clear D. With 3 bases removed from V and 7 bases from J, the gap between germline ends came to 10 bases. Germline assignment: CDR1 ENHRY and CDR2 SYGVKD. CDR3 size: 12 residues. DNA of the CDR3: TGTGCCATCAGTGACCAAAGCCTGGAGCAGTACTTC. It yields the protein CAISDQSLEQYF.

The genes are TRBV20-1 and TRBJ2-7, with 7 bases that match TRBD1. Looked up from germline, CDR1 is DFQATT and CDR2 is SNEGSKA (reference sequence). Trimming removed 3 bases from V and 6 bases from J; junction bases left unmatched: 11. CDR3 length: 14 residues. DNA for the CDR3: TGCAGTGCTAGCCGGACAGGATATGCCGGCGAGCAGTACTTC. It yields the protein CSASRTGYAGEQYF.

The rearrangement links TRBV3-1 to TRBJ1-2; D may be TRBD1 (5 bases). The V end lost 2 bases, the J end lost 5 bases, and 12 bases lay between the germline ends. Germline-derived CDR1 and CDR2 are LGHDT and YNNKEL (reference sequence). The length of the CDR3 is 14 residues. CDR3 coding DNA: TGTGCCAGCAGCCAACCCGGGACGGAATATGGCTACACCTTC. This gives the protein CASSQPGTEYGYTF. The full variable domain, its missing parts supplied by reference TRBV3-1 and TRBJ1-2, is DTAVSQTPKYLVTQMGNDKSIKCEQNLGHDTMYWYKQDSKKFLKIMFSYNNKELIINETVPNRFSPKSPDKAHLNLHINSLELGDSAVYFCASSQPGTEYGYTFGSGTRLTVV.

The rearrangement links TRBV18 to TRBJ1-1, with 7 positions matching TRBD1. The CDR3 has 18 amino acids. Germline V gene data show CDR1 as KGHSH and CDR2 as LQKENI. V was pared by 2 bases and J by 1 base, with 13 bases of the junction left unmatched. The CDR3 nucleotides are TGTGCCAGCTCACCATATCGGGACAGTGGGATGGGGAACACTGAAGCTTTCTTT. Translation gives CASSPYRDSGMGNTEAFF.

The rearrangement joins TRBV29-1 to TRBJ2-7; TRBD1 aligns across 9 bases. The CDR3 is 14 amino acids. CDR1 and CDR2 from the germline V gene are SQVTM and ANQGSEA. Trimming removed 6 bases from V and 0 bases from J; junction bases left unmatched: 6. In nucleotides, the CDR3 is TGCAGCGTCCGAGGACAGGGGAGCTCCTACGAGCAGTACTTC. Translating gives CSVRGQGSSYEQYF.

This clonotype was found a few times. This chain uses TRBV6-1 with TRBJ2-1; D remains unclear. Germline CDR1 reads MNHNS; CDR2 reads SASEGT. This CDR3 comprises 13 residues. The ends were cut back, 2 bases at V and 8 bases at J, with 10 bases in the middle. The CDR3 DNA is TGTGCCAGCAGTGAACAGGTTGGATATGAGCAGTTCTTC. Translation gives CASSEQVGYEQFF.

The V and J genes are TRBV13 and TRBJ1-1; D possibly corresponds to TRBD1 (5 bases). From germline, CDR1 is PRHDT and CDR2 FYEKMQ (reference sequence). V was trimmed by 5 bases and J by 1 base, leaving 14 bases between them. The CDR3 has 15 amino acids. CDR3 loop: CASSPRGTRNTEAFF. CDR3 DNA sequence: TGTGCCAGCAGCCCGCGTGGGACTAGGAACACTGAAGCTTTCTTT.

The chain carries TRBV7-9 and TRBJ2-7; no clear D. The CDR3 spans 13 residues. Germline lookup yields CDR1 SEHNR and CDR2 FQNEAQ (reference sequence). Trimming stripped 5 bases from V and 2 bases from J, with 10 bases between. The CDR3 region is CASSPSVAYEQYV. The CDR3 nucleotides are TGTGCCAGCAGCCCATCGGTGGCCTACGAGCAGTACGTC.

This rearrangement joins TRBV6-5 to TRBJ1-1; 8 nucleotides agree with TRBD1. Germline-derived CDR1 and CDR2 are MNHEY and SVGAGI. V lost 5 bases, J lost 1 base, and 6 bases stayed unmatched. The CDR3 sequence is 15 residues long. DNA of the CDR3: TGTGCCAGCAGTCAGGGACAGGAGAAGAACACTGAAGCTTTCTTT. This encodes CASSQGQEKNTEAFF.

This chain joins TRBV29-1 and TRBJ2-7, with 8 bases that match TRBD1. There are 13 residues in the CDR3. The trim removed 4 bases at V and 4 bases at J, leaving 6 bases unmatched. Germline-derived CDR1 and CDR2 are SQVTM and ANQGSEA. The CDR3 sequence: CSVGQGRGYEQYF. The CDR3 nucleotides are TGCAGCGTTGGACAGGGGCGCGGGTACGAGCAGTACTTC.

V is TRBV5-1 and J is TRBJ1-2; D remains ambiguous. Germline V gene data show CDR1 as SGHRS and CDR2 as YFSETQ. Trimming took 1 base from V and 5 from J, leaving 9 bases between them. CDR3 size: 13 residues. The CDR3 DNA follows: TGCGCCAGCAGCTTGCCGGGCGGTTATGGCTACACCTTC. This codes for CASSLPGGYGYTF. The full variable domain, with the rest looked up from reference TRBV5-1 and TRBJ1-2, is KAGVTQTPRYLIKTRGQQVTLSCSPISGHRSVSWYQQTPGQGLQFLFEYFSETQRNKGNFPGRFSGRQFSNSRSEMNVSTLELGDSALYLCASSLPGGYGYTFGSGTRLTVV.